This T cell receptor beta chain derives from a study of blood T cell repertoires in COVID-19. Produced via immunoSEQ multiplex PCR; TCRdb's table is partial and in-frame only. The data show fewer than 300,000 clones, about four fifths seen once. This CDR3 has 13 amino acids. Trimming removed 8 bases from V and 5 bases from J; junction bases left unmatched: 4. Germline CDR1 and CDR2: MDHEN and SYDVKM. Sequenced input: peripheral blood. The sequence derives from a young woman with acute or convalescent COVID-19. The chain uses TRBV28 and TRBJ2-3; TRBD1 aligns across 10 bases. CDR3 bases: TGTGCCAGCTTGACAGGGGGCTTAGATACGCAGTATTTT. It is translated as CASLTGGLDTQYF.